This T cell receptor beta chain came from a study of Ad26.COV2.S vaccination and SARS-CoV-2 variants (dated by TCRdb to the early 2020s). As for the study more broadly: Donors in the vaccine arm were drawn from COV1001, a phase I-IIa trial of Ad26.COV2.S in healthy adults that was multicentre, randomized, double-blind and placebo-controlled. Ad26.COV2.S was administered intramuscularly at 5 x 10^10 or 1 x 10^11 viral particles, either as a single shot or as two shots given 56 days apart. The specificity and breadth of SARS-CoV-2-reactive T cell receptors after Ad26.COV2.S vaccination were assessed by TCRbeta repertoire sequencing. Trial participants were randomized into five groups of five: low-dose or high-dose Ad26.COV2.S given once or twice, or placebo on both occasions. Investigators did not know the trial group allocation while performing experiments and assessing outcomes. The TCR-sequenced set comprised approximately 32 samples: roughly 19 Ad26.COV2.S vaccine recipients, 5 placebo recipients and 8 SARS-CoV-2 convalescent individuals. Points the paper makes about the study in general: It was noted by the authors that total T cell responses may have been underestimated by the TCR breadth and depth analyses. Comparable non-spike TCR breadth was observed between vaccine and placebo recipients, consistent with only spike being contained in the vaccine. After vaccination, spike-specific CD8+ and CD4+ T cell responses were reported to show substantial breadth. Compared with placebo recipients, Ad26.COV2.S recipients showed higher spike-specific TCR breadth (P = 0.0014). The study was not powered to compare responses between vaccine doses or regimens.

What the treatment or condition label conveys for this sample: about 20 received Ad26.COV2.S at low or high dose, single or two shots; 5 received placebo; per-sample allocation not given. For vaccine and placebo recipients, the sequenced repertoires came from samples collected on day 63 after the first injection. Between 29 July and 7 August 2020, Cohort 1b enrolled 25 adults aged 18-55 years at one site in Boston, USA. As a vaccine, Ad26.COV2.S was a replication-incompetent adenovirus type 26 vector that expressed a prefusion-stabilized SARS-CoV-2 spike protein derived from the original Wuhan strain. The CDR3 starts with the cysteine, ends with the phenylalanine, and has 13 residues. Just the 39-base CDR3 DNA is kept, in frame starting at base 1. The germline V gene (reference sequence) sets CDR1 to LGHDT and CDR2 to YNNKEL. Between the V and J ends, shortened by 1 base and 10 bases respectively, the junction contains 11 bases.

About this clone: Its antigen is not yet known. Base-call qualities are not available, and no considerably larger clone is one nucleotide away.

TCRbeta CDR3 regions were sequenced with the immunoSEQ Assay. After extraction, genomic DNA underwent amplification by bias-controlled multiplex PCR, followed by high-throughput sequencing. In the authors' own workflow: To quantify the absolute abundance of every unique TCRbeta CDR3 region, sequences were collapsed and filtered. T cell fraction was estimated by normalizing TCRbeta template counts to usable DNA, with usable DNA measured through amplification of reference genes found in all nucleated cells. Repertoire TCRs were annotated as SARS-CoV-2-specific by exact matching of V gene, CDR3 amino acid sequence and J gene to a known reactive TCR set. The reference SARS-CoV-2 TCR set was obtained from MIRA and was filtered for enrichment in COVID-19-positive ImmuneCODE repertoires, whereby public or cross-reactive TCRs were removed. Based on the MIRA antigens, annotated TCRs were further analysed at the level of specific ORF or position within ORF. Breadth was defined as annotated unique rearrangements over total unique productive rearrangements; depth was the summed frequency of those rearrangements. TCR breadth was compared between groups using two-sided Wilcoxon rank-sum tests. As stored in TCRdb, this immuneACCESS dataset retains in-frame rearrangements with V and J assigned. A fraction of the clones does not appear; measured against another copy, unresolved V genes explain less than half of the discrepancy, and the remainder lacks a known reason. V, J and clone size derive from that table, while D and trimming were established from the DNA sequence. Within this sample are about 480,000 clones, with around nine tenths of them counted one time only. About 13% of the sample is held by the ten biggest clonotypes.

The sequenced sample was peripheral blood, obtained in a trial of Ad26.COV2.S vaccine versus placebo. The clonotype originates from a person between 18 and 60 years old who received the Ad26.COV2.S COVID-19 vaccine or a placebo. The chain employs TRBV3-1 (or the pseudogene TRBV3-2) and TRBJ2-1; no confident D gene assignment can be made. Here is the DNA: TGTGCCAGCAGCCAAGCTTGGGTGGGGGAGCAGTTCTTC. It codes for CASSQAWVGEQFF.